This T cell receptor beta chain was recorded in a study of blood T cell repertoires in COVID-19. Measured with immunoSEQ multiplex PCR; TCRdb has only the in-frame clones, and not every one. Counted here are hundreds of thousands of clones, approximately 90% occurring once; the ten biggest clones make up around 0.99%. CDR1 and CDR2 (germline): SGHTA, FQGNSA. The CDR3 has 17 residues. The V and J ends lost 5 bases and 4 bases, in that order; junction bases with no gene match: 10. A few counts support this clone. V usage is TRBV7-2 and J usage is TRBJ2-3; 12 bases map to TRBD2. Sequencing was done on a sample of peripheral blood. This clonotype was sampled from a woman in her 40s who had recovered from COVID-19. This CDR3 is CASSARLAGAGADTQYF. DNA for the CDR3: TGTGCCAGCAGCGCCCGACTAGCGGGAGCGGGGGCAGATACGCAGTATTTT.